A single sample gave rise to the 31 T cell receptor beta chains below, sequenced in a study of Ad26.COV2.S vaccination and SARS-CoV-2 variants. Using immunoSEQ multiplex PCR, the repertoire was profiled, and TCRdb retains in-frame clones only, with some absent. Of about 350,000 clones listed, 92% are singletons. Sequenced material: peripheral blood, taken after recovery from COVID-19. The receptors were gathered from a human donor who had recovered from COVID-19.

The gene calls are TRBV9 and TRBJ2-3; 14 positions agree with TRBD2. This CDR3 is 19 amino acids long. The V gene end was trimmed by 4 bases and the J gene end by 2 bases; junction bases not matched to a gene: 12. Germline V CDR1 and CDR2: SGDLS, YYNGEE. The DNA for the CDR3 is TGTGCCAGCAGCCCCCGGACTAGCGGGGGGAAAGCCCTCACAGATACGCAGTATTTT. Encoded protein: CASSPRTSGGKALTDTQYF.

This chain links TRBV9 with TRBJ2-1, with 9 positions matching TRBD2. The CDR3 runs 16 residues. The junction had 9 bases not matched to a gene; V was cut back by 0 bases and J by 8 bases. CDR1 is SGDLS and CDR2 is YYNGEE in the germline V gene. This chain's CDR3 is CASSVDLRGGAYEQFF. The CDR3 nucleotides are TGTGCCAGCAGCGTAGACTTACGCGGGGGGGCCTATGAGCAGTTCTTC. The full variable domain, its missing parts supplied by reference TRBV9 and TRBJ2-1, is DSGVTQTPKHLITATGQRVTLRCSPRSGDLSVYWYQQSLDQGLQFLIQYYNGEERAKGNILERFSAQQFPDLHSELNLSSLELGDSALYFCASSVDLRGGAYEQFFGPGTRLTVL.

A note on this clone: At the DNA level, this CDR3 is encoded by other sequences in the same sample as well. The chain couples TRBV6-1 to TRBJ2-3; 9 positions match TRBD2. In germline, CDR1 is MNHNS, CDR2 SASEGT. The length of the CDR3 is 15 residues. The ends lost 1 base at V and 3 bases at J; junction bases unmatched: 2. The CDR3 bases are TGTGCCAGCAGTGAAGAAGCGGGGGGTACAGATACGCAGTATTTT. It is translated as CASSEEAGGTDTQYF.

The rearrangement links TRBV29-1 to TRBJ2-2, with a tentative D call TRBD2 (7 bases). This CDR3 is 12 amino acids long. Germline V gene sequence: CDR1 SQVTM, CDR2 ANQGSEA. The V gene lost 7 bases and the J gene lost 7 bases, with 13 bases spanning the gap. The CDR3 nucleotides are TGCAGCGCCCGGGGGGCGATCGGGGAGCTGTTTTTT. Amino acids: CSARGAIGELFF.

The CDR3 DNA follows: TGCGCCAGCAGTGAGGGACAGGTTTATACTGAAGCTTTCTTT. It specifies CASSEGQVYTEAFF. The rearrangement uses TRBV10-2 and TRBJ1-1; 7 bases map to TRBD1. Germline V gene lookup returns CDR1 WSHSY and CDR2 SAAADI. Trimming at V came to 2 bases and at J to 5 bases, leaving 5 bases not matched to a gene. This CDR3 has 14 amino acids.

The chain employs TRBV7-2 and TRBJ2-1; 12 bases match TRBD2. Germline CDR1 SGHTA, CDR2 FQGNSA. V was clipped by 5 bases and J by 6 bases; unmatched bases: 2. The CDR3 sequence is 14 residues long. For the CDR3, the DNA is TGTGCCAGCAGCACTAGCGGGGGGATCAATGAGCAGTTCTTC. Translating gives CASSTSGGINEQFF.

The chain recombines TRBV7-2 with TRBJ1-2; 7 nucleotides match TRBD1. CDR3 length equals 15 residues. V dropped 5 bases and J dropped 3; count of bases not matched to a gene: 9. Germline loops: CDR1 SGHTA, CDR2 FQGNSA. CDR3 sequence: CASSPQRGLDYGYTF. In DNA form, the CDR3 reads TGTGCCAGCAGCCCCCAAAGGGGGCTGGACTATGGCTACACCTTC.

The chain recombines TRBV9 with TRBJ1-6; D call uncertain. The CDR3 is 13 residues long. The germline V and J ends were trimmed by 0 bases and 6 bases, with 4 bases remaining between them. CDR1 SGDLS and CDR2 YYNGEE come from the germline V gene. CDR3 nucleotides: TGTGCCAGCAGCGTAGATCCTAATTCACCCCTCCACTTT. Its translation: CASSVDPNSPLHF.

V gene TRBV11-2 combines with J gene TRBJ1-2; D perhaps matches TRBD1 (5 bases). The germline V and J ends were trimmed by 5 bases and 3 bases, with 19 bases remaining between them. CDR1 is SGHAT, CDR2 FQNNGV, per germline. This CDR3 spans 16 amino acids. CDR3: CASSALKGEGDYGYTF. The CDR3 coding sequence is TGTGCCAGCAGCGCCCTTAAAGGGGAAGGGGACTATGGCTACACCTTC.

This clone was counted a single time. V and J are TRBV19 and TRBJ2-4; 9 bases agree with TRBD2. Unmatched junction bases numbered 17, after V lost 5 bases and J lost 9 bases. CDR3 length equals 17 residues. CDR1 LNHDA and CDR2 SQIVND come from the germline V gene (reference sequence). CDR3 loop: CASSAVSGGGAFGIQYF. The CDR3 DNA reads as TGTGCCAGTAGTGCCGTTAGTGGCGGGGGGGCCTTCGGCATTCAGTACTTC.

CDR3 loop: CASSLDIPNYGYTF. Here the CDR3 DNA reads TGCGCCAGCAGCTTGGACATCCCTAACTATGGCTACACCTTC. The V and J genes are TRBV5-1 and TRBJ1-2; no reliable D call. Germline CDR1 SGHRS, CDR2 YFSETQ. The V gene lost 0 bases and the J gene lost 0 bases, with 6 bases spanning the gap. The CDR3 loop spans 14 amino acids.

The CDR3, as DNA: TGTGCCTCGCGGGGGCAGATCAACACCGGGGAGCTGTTTTTT. Protein: CASRGQINTGELFF. The rearrangement joins TRBV7-2 to TRBJ2-2, with D possibly being TRBD2 (7 bases). V was cut by 11 bases and J by 2 bases, with 15 bases left in between. Germline V CDR1 and CDR2: SGHTA, FQGNSA. CDR3 length: 14 residues.

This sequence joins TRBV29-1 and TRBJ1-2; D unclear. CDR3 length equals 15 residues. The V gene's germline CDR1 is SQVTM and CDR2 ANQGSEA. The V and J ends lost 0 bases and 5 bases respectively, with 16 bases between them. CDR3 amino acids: CSVEDQAALIYGYTF. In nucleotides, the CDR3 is TGCAGCGTTGAAGATCAAGCAGCTCTAATTTATGGCTACACCTTC.

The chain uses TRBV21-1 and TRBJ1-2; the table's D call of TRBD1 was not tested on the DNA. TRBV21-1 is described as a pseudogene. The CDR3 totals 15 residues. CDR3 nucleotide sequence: TGTGCCAGCAGCAGGACTACAGGGGGAGAACTTGGCTACACCTTC. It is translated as CASSRTTGGELGYTF.

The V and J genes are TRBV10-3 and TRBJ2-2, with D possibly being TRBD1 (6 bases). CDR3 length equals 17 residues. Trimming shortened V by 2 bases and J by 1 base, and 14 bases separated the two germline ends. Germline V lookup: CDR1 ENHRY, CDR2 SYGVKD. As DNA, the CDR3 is TGTGCCATCAGTGAGAGCTTTGGCAGGGGGAACACCGGGGAGCTGTTTTTT. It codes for CAISESFGRGNTGELFF.

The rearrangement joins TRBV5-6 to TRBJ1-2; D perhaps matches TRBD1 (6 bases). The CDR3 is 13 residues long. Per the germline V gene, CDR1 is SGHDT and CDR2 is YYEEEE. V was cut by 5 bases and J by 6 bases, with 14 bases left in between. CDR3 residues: CASSSGVADGYTF. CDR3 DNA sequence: TGTGCCAGCAGTTCAGGGGTGGCTGATGGCTACACCTTC.

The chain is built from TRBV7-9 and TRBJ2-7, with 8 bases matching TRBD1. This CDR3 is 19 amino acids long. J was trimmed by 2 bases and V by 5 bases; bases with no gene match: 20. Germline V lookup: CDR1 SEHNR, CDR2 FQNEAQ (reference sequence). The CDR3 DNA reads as TGTGCCAGCAGCGGGCGCGGGCAGGGGGCCCGCTCACTACCCTACGAGCAGTACTTC. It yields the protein CASSGRGQGARSLPYEQYF. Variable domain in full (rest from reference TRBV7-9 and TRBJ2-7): DTGVSQNPRHKITKRGQNVTFRCDPISEHNRLYWYRQTLGQGPEFLTYFQNEAQLEKSRLLSDRFSAERPKGSFSTLEIQRTEQGDSAMYLCASSGRGQGARSLPYEQYFGPGTRLTVT.

The CDR3 nucleotides read TGTGCCACCACTGGAAACACTGAAGCTTTCTTT. Encoded protein: CATTGNTEAFF. This chain joins TRBV12-3 or TRBV12-4 and TRBJ1-1; D unclear. The V gene lost 10 bases and the J gene lost 2 bases, with 8 bases spanning the gap. This CDR3 contains 11 residues.

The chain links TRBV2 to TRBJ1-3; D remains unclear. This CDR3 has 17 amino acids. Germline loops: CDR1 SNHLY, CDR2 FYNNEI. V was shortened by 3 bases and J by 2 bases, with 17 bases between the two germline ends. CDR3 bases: TGTGCCAGCAGTGAGGGGAGGGTGCCTGGAGCTGGAAACACCATATATTTT. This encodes CASSEGRVPGAGNTIYF.

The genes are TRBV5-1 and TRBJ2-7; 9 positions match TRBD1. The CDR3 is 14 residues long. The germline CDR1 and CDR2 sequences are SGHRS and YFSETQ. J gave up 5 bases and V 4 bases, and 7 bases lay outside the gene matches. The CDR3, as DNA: TGCGCCAGCAGCCCGCTCACAGGGGGCCACGAGCAGTACTTC. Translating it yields CASSPLTGGHEQYF.

In nucleotides, the CDR3 is TGTGCCGTGCAGCCGGAGGGTAGGGGTAGAGGCGAGCAGTACTTC. Protein product: CAVQPEGRGRGEQYF. This rearrangement joins TRBV21-1 to TRBJ2-7; TRBD2, the table's D call, lacks a check against the DNA. TRBV21-1 is given as a pseudogene. The CDR3 length is 15 residues.

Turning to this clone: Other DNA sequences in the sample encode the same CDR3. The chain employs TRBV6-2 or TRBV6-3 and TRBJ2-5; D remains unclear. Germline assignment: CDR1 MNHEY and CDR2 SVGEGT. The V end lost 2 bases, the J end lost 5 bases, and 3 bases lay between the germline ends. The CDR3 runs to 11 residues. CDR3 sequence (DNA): TGTGCCAGCAGTTACAGTGAGACCCAGTACTTC. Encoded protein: CASSYSETQYF.

In nucleotides, the CDR3 is TGTGCCAGCAGTGAAGTGTGGGATTCGGGCGAGCAGTACTTC. It is translated as CASSEVWDSGEQYF. The V gene is TRBV6-1, the J gene TRBJ2-7; D not resolved. V gave up 1 base and J gave up 6 bases, with 13 bases separating them. This CDR3 has 14 residues. Germline V CDR1 and CDR2: MNHNS, SASEGT.

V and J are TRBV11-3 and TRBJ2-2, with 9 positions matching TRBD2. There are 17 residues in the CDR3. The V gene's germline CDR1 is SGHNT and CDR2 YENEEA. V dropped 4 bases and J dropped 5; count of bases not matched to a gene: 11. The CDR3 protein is CASSSFRGGAYTGELFF. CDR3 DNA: TGTGCCAGCAGCTCCTTTCGCGGGGGGGCCTATACCGGGGAGCTGTTTTTT. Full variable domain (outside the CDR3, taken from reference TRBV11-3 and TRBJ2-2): EAGVVQSPRYKIIEKKQPVAFWCNPISGHNTLYWYLQNLGQGPELLIRYENEEAVDDSQLPKDRFSAERLKGVDSTLKIQPAELGDSAVYLCASSSFRGGAYTGELFFGEGSRLTVL.

CDR3 residues: CASSIGFGQGYTF. The DNA for the CDR3 is TGTGCCAGTAGTATAGGGTTCGGACAAGGCTACACCTTC. The V and J genes are TRBV19 and TRBJ1-2; D might be TRBD1 (5 bases). This CDR3 comprises 13 residues. With 1 base removed from V and 8 bases from J, the gap between germline ends came to 11 bases. Germline V CDR1 and CDR2: LNHDA, SQIVND (reference sequence).

CDR3 sequence reads: CASSGQEGVQETQYF. CDR3 DNA sequence: TGTGCCAGCAGTGGACAGGAGGGAGTCCAAGAGACCCAGTACTTC. V gene TRBV25-1 combines with J gene TRBJ2-5; D tentatively fits TRBD1 or TRBD2 (6 bases each). The germline V gene encodes CDR1 MGHDK and CDR2 SYGVNS. Trimming removed 4 bases at V and 1 base at J, with 13 bases between. The CDR3 covers 15 residues.

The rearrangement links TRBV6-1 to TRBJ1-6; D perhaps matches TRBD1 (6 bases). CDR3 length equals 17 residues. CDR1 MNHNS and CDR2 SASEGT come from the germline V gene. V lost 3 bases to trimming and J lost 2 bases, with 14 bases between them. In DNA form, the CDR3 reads TGTGCCAGCAGTGATAGGGGACACGGAACCTATAATTCACCCCTCCACTTT. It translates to CASSDRGHGTYNSPLHF.

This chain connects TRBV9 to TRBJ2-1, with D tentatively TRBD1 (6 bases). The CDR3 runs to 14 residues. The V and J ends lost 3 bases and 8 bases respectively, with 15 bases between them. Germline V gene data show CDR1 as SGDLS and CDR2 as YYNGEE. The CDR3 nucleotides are TGTGCCAGCAGCGAGGGGGATCGGGGCTATGAGCAGTTCTTC. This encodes CASSEGDRGYEQFF.

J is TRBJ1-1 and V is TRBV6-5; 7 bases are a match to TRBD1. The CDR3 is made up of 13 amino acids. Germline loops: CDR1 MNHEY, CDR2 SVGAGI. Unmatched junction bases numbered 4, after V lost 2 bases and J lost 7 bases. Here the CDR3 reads CASSYRTGVEAFF. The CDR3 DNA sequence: TGTGCCAGCAGTTACAGAACAGGGGTTGAAGCTTTCTTT.

CDR3 DNA: TGCAGCGTTGAAGGCAGTAAAGAGACCCAGTACTTC. Translation: CSVEGSKETQYF. The chain carries TRBV29-1 and TRBJ2-5; D is ambiguous. Germline V lookup: CDR1 SQVTM, CDR2 ANQGSEA. Trimming cost V 1 base and J 3 bases, with 6 bases left between them. CDR3 length: 12 amino acids. The variable domain in full, completed from reference TRBV29-1 and TRBJ2-5, reads SAVISQKPSRDICQRGTSLTIQCQVDSQVTMMFWYRQQPGQSLTLIATANQGSEATYESGFVIDKFPISRPNLTFSTLTVSNMSPEDSSIYLCSVEGSKETQYFGPGTRLLVL.

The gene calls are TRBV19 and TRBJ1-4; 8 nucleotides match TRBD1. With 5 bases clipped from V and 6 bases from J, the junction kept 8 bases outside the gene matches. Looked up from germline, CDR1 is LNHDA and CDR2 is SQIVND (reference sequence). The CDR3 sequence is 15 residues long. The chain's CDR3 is CASSSSRGLDEKLFF. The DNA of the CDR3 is TGTGCCAGTAGTTCATCCAGGGGGCTGGATGAAAAACTGTTTTTT.